The 9 T cell receptor beta chains below come from one sample, sequenced in a study of Ad26.COV2.S vaccination and SARS-CoV-2 variants. Produced via immunoSEQ multiplex PCR; TCRdb's table is partial and in-frame only. This sample has 380,000 or so clones; roughly four fifths occur once, and the top ten carry 7% to 9.5%. Treatment noted: 19 received Ad26.COV2.S at low or high dose, single or two shots; roughly five received placebo; per-sample allocation not given. Repertoires come from day 63 after the first vaccine or placebo injection. Sequencing used peripheral blood, obtained in a trial of Ad26.COV2.S vaccine versus placebo. These receptors all stem from a person aged 18-60 years who received the Ad26.COV2.S COVID-19 vaccine or a placebo.

V usage is TRBV27 and J usage is TRBJ2-5; D not resolved. The CDR3 runs to 14 residues. Trimming took 2 bases from V and 5 from J, leaving 12 bases between them. In germline, CDR1 is MNHEY, CDR2 SMNVEV (reference sequence). This chain's CDR3 is CASSLAGPAETQYF. The CDR3 region has the DNA TGTGCCAGCAGTTTAGCCGGTCCCGCGGAGACCCAGTACTTC.

V usage is TRBV5-1 and J usage is TRBJ1-2; TRBD1 matches 7 bases. V trimming: 4 bases; J trimming: 8 bases; junction bases outside the gene matches: 20. The CDR3 contains 17 residues. CDR1 is SGHRS, CDR2 YFSETQ, per germline. CDR3 coding DNA: TGCGCCAGCAGCCCCACACCCCGTACAGGGGTAACGGGCGGCTACACCTTC. Encoded protein: CASSPTPRTGVTGGYTF.

The chain links TRBV5-1 to TRBJ1-1; 7 nucleotides align to TRBD1. Germline V gene sequence: CDR1 SGHRS, CDR2 YFSETQ. With V trimmed by 4 bases and J by 1 base, 4 bases remained unmatched. The CDR3 consists of 14 residues. The CDR3 protein is CASSQGTANTEAFF. DNA for the CDR3: TGCGCCAGCAGCCAGGGGACAGCGAACACTGAAGCTTTCTTT.

This chain uses TRBV5-1 with TRBJ1-5; the D is unclear. CDR1 and CDR2 from the germline V gene are SGHRS and YFSETQ. The V end was cut by 4 bases, the J end by 1 base, with 15 bases between. The CDR3 runs to 16 residues. For the CDR3, the DNA is TGCGCCAGCAGCCCGGGCCCTCGAGAAAGCAATCAGCCCCAGCATTTT. This sequence encodes CASSPGPRESNQPQHF.

The rearrangement joins TRBV18 to TRBJ2-2, with D possibly matching TRBD2 (6 bases). CDR1 is KGHSH and CDR2 is LQKENI in the germline V gene. Trimming removed 1 base from V and 7 bases from J, with 34 bases in between. The length of the CDR3 is 22 residues. The CDR3 region is CASSPRFGQERDHGGRNGELFF. DNA for the CDR3: TGTGCCAGCTCACCACGATTCGGCCAGGAAAGGGACCACGGAGGGAGGAACGGGGAGCTGTTTTTT.

The rearrangement uses TRBV18 and TRBJ1-3, with 12 bases that match TRBD1. This CDR3 comprises 16 residues. The J segment lost 12 bases and the V segment lost 3 bases, leaving 12 bases of the junction unmatched. Germline V gives CDR1 KGHSH, CDR2 LQKENI. In DNA, the CDR3 is TGTGCCAGCTCACCGACCCCGGGACAGGGGGCCTCTGGCATATATTTT. It codes for CASSPTPGQGASGIYF.

This chain links TRBV5-1 with TRBJ1-5, with no clear D. Trimming shortened V by 1 base and J by 2 bases, and 7 bases separated the two germline ends. The CDR3 covers 14 residues. Germline V lookup: CDR1 SGHRS, CDR2 YFSETQ. CDR3 sequence (DNA): TGCGCCAGCAGCTTGACTGGGGGCAATCAGCCCCAGCATTTT. Protein: CASSLTGGNQPQHF.

CDR3 amino acids: CASSLTQGGYGYTF. DNA for the CDR3: TGTGCCAGCAGCTTAACCCAGGGCGGCTATGGCTACACCTTC. This sequence joins TRBV7-2 and TRBJ1-2; tentative D call: TRBD1 (5 bases). Trimming pared 2 bases from V and 4 bases from J, leaving 11 bases between. The CDR3 consists of 14 residues. The V gene's germline CDR1 is SGHTA and CDR2 FQGNSA.

This chain uses TRBV2 with TRBJ1-4, with D possibly being TRBD1 (5 bases). Trimming took 6 bases from V and 6 from J, leaving 11 bases between them. The CDR3 is 13 residues long. From germline, CDR1 is SNHLY and CDR2 FYNNEI. CDR3 protein: CASRGVSDEKLFF. CDR3 DNA sequence: TGTGCCAGCAGAGGGGTTTCTGATGAAAAACTGTTTTTT.